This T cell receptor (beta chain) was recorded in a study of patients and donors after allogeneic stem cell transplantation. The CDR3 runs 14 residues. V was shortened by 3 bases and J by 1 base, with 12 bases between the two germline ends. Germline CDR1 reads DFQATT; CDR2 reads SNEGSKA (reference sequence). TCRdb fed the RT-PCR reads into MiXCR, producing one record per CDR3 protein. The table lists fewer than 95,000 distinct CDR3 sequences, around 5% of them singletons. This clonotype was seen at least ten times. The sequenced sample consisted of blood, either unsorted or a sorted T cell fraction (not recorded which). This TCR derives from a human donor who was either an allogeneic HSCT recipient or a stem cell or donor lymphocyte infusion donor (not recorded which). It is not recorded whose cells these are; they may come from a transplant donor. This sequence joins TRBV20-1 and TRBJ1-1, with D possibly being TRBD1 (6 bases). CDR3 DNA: TGCAGTGCTAGGCGGGGGGCGGGGAACACTGAAGCTTTCTTT. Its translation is CSARRGAGNTEAFF.